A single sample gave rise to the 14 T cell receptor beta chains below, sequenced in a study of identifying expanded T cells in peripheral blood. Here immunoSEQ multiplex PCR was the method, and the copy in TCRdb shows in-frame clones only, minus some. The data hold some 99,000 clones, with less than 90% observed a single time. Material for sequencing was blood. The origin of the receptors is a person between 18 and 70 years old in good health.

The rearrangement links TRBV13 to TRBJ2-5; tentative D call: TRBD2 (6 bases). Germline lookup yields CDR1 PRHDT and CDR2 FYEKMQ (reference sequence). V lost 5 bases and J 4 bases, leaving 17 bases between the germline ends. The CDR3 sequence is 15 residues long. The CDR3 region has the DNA TGTGCCAGCAGCGACCCAGTGGCGGGGCCAGAGACCCAGTACTTC. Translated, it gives CASSDPVAGPETQYF. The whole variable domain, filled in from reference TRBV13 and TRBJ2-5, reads AAGVIQSPRHLIKEKRETATLKCYPIPRHDTVYWYQQGPGQDPQFLISFYEKMQSDKGSIPDRFSAQQFSDYHSELNMSSLELGDSALYFCASSDPVAGPETQYFGPGTRLLVL.

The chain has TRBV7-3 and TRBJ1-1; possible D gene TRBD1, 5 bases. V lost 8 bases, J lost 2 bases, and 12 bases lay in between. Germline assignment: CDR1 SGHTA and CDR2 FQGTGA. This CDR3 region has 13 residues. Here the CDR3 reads CASSGRRNTEAFF. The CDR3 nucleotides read TGTGCCAGCTCGGGACGGAGAAACACTGAAGCTTTCTTT.

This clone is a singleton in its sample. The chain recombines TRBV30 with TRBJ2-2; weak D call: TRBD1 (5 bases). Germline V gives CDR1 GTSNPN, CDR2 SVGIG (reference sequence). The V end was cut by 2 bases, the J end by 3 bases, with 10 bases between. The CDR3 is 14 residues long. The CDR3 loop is CAWSRGVYTGELFF. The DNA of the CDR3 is TGTGCCTGGAGTAGGGGCGTGTACACCGGGGAGCTGTTTTTT.

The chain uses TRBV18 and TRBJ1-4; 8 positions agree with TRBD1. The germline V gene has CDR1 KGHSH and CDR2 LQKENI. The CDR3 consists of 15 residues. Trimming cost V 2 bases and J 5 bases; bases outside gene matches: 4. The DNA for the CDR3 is TGTGCCAGCTCACCAATGACAGGGGAAAATGAAAAACTGTTTTTT. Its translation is CASSPMTGENEKLFF.

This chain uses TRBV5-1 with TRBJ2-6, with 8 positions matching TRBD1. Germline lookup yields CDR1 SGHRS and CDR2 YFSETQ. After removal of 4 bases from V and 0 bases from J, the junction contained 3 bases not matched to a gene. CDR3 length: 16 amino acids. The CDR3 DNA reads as TGCGCCAGCAGCATGGACAGGGACTCTGGGGCCAACGTCCTGACTTTC. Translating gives CASSMDRDSGANVLTF.

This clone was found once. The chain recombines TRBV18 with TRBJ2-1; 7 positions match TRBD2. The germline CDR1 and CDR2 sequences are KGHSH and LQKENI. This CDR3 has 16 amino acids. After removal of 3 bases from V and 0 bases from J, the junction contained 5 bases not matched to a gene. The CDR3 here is CASSPAGDRSYNEQFF. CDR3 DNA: TGTGCCAGCTCACCGGCGGGGGACCGCTCCTACAATGAGCAGTTCTTC.

CDR3 protein: CASNPPDGELFF. For the CDR3, the DNA is TGTGCCAGCAACCCGCCCGACGGGGAGCTGTTTTTT. This chain links TRBV7-6 with TRBJ2-2; D gene uncertain. The CDR3 has 12 residues. From germline, CDR1 is SGHVS and CDR2 FNYEAQ. Deletions cut 7 bases from V and 7 bases from J, with 10 bases between.

CDR3 DNA sequence: TGTGCCAGCAGTTTCTTCGGGCAGGAGGCCTACAATGAGCAGTTCTTC. This codes for CASSFFGQEAYNEQFF. This chain uses TRBV28 with TRBJ2-1, with a tentative D call TRBD2 (5 bases). V dropped 3 bases and J dropped 2 bases, with 14 bases sitting between them. Looked up from germline, CDR1 is MDHEN and CDR2 is SYDVKM. CDR3 length: 16 amino acids.

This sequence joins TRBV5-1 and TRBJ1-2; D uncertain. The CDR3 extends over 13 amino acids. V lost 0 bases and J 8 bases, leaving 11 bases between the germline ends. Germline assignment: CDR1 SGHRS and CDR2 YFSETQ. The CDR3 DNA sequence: TGCGCCAGCAGCTTGGCCGGGTTCGAAGGCTACACCTTC. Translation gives CASSLAGFEGYTF.

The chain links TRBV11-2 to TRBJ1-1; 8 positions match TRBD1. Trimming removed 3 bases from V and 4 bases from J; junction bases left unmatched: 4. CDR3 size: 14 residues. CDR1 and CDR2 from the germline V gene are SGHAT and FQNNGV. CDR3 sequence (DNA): TGTGCCAGCAGCTTTGACAGGGGAACCACTGAAGCTTTCTTT. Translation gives CASSFDRGTTEAFF.

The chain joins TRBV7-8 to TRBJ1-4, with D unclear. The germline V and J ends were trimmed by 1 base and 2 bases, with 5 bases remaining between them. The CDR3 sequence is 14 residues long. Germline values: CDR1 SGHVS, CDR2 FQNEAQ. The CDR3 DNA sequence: TGTGCCAGCAGCTTAGGGCGGACTAATGAAAAACTGTTTTTT. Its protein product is CASSLGRTNEKLFF.

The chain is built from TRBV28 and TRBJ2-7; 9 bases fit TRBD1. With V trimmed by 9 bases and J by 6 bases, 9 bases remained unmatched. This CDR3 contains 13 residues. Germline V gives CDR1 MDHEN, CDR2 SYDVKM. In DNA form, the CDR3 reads TGTGCCAGTTGGGGACAGGGTGTCACCGAGCAGTACTTC. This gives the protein CASWGQGVTEQYF.

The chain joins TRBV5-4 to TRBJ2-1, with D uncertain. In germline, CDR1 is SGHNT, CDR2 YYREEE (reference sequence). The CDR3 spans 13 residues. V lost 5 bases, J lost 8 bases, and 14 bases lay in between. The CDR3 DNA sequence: TGTGCCAGCAGTTATGACGGGCTGGATGAGCAGTTCTTC. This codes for CASSYDGLDEQFF.

Here the CDR3 DNA reads TGTGCCAGCAGTCCACCCGTCCCAGATACGCAGTATTTT. Translation gives CASSPPVPDTQYF. The rearrangement joins TRBV28 to TRBJ2-3; no firm D call. Per germline, CDR1 MDHEN and CDR2 SYDVKM. CDR3 length: 13 amino acids. Between the trimmed V and J ends, which lost 5 bases and 4 bases, there was a span of 10 bases. Complete variable domain (other parts from reference TRBV28 and TRBJ2-3): DVKVTQSSRYLVKRTGEKVFLECVQDMDHENMFWYRQDPGLGLRLIYFSYDVKMKEKGDIPEGYSVSREKKERFSLILESASTNQTSMYLCASSPPVPDTQYFGPGTRLTVL.